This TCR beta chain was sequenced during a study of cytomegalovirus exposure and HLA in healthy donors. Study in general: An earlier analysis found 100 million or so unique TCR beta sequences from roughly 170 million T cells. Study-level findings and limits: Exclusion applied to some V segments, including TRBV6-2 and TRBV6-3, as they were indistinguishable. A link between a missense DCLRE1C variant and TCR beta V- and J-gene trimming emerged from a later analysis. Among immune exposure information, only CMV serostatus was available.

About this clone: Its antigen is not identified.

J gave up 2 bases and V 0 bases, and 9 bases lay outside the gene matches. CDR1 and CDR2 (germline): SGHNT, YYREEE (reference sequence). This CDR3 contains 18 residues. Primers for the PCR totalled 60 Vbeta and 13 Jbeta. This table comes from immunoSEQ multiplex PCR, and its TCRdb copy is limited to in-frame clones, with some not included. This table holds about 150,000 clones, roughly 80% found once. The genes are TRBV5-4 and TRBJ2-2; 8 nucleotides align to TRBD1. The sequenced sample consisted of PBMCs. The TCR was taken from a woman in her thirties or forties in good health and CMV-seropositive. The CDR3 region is CASSLAAGTGLNTGELFF. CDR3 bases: TGTGCCAGCAGCTTGGCCGCGGGGACAGGCCTAAACACCGGGGAGCTGTTTTTT.